The 28 T cell receptor beta chains listed next were all sequenced from one sample in a study of OX40 agonist ivuxolimab in advanced cancers. Measured with immunoSEQ multiplex PCR; TCRdb has only the in-frame clones, and not every one. Counted here are some 60,000 clones, about 89% occurring once; the ten biggest clones make up roughly 1.1%. This specimen consisted of CD4+ or CD8+ T cells sorted from blood, obtained in a trial of the OX40 agonist ivuxolimab. The receptors here all came from an adult with an advanced solid tumor such as melanoma, head and neck, liver or kidney cancer.

The V gene is TRBV4-3, the J gene TRBJ2-2, with 8 bases identical to TRBD1. This CDR3 has 16 amino acids. CDR1 LGHNA and CDR2 YSLEER come from the germline V gene. J gave up 3 bases and V 1 base, and 4 bases lay outside the gene matches. The CDR3 nucleotides are TGCGCCAGCAGCCAAGTCAGGGGGCTCGACACCGGGGAGCTGTTTTTT. This codes for CASSQVRGLDTGELFF.

The chain couples TRBV6-4 to TRBJ2-1; 8 nucleotides match TRBD2. V was clipped by 3 bases and J by 6 bases; unmatched bases: 4. Germline assignment: CDR1 MRHNA and CDR2 SNTAGT. The CDR3 sequence is 14 residues long. The DNA of the CDR3 is TGTGCCAGCAGTGAGCCCGGGACTAGCAATGAGCAGTTCTTC. This encodes CASSEPGTSNEQFF.

The rearrangement links TRBV7-2 to TRBJ2-3; D is perhaps TRBD1 (5 bases). CDR3 length: 16 residues. Germline lookup yields CDR1 SGHTA and CDR2 FQGNSA. V was shortened by 5 bases and J by 1 base, with 16 bases between the two germline ends. Written as DNA, the CDR3 is TGTGCCAGCAGCGAAGGGGTAGTCCTGGGCACAGATACGCAGTATTTT. Translating it yields CASSEGVVLGTDTQYF.

The chain combines TRBV28 with TRBJ1-5; D ambiguous. This CDR3 has 12 residues. Germline CDR1 and CDR2: MDHEN and SYDVKM. V lost 7 bases to trimming and J lost 6 bases, with 10 bases between them. CDR3 sequence reads: CASIRTGQPQHF. The CDR3, as DNA: TGTGCCAGCATTCGAACGGGTCAGCCCCAGCATTTT.

The chain links TRBV2 to TRBJ2-7; 9 nucleotides align to TRBD1. This CDR3 region has 14 residues. V lost 8 bases to trimming and J lost 3 bases; unmatched junction nucleotides: 8. Germline values: CDR1 SNHLY, CDR2 FYNNEI. The CDR3 coding sequence is TGTGCCAGCGTACGGGACAGGGATAACTACGAGCAGTACTTC. It is translated as CASVRDRDNYEQYF.

This chain connects TRBV9 to TRBJ2-7; the D is unclear. V was cut by 0 bases and J by 7 bases, with 11 bases left in between. Germline values: CDR1 SGDLS, CDR2 YYNGEE. This CDR3 has 13 residues. CDR3 nucleotide sequence: TGTGCCAGCAGCGTAGGGCCAACAGCAGAGCAGTACTTC. It codes for CASSVGPTAEQYF.

V and J are TRBV27 and TRBJ2-1; 7 bases fit TRBD1. Germline values: CDR1 MNHEY, CDR2 SMNVEV (reference sequence). The CDR3 extends over 16 amino acids. The V gene end was trimmed by 4 bases and the J gene end by 5 bases; junction bases not matched to a gene: 11. CDR3 sequence reads: CASSSTPGQTNNEQFF. The DNA for the CDR3 is TGTGCCAGCAGTTCCACTCCGGGACAGACTAACAATGAGCAGTTCTTC.

The rearrangement joins TRBV4-3 to TRBJ2-2; no reliable D call. Trimming stripped 0 bases from V and 0 bases from J, with 8 bases between. This CDR3 contains 16 residues. Looked up from germline, CDR1 is LGHNA and CDR2 is YSLEER. CDR3 coding DNA: TGCGCCAGCAGCCAAGAGGGTACAACGAACACCGGGGAGCTGTTTTTT. Its protein product is CASSQEGTTNTGELFF.

In regard to this clone: A read error may account for a junction end that differs from germline. The chain recombines TRBV7-7 with TRBJ2-5; D ambiguous. The CDR3 consists of 13 residues. The germline gives CDR1 SSHAT, CDR2 FNYEAQ (reference sequence). The DNA for the CDR3 is TGTGCTAGCAGCTTCGGGCCTCAAGAGACCCAGTACTTC. Protein sequence: CASSFGPQETQYF. Based on the CDR3 plus reference TRBV7-7 and TRBJ2-5, the full variable domain is GAGVSQSPRYKVTKRGQDVTLRCDPISSHATLYWYQQALGQGPEFLTYFNYEAQPDKSGLPSDRFSAERPEGSISTLTIQRTEQRDSAMYRCASSFGPQETQYFGPGTRLLVL.

The gene calls are TRBV5-1 and TRBJ2-7, with 7 bases that match TRBD2. Trimming took 4 bases from V and 0 from J; bases not matched to a gene: 4. The CDR3 contains 14 residues. Looked up from germline, CDR1 is SGHRS and CDR2 is YFSETQ. In nucleotides, the CDR3 is TGCGCCAGCAGCCCTTTAGCGGGCTCCTACGAGCAGTACTTC. Amino acids: CASSPLAGSYEQYF.

The gene calls are TRBV6-5 and TRBJ1-1; 8 nucleotides match TRBD1. V gave up 7 bases and J gave up 1 base; unmatched junction bases: 8. Germline CDR1 MNHEY, CDR2 SVGAGI. This CDR3 is built from 15 residues. The CDR3: CASKPSGGQNTEAFF. CDR3 in DNA: TGTGCCAGCAAACCCTCAGGGGGCCAGAACACTGAAGCTTTCTTT.

This chain joins TRBV18 and TRBJ1-2; D call uncertain. Germline assignment: CDR1 KGHSH and CDR2 LQKENI. The V end was cut by 3 bases, the J end by 8 bases, with 16 bases between. There are 14 residues in the CDR3. The CDR3 coding sequence is TGTGCCAGCTCACCGACGACATTTACTAGCGGCTACACCTTC. Protein sequence: CASSPTTFTSGYTF.

The chain recombines TRBV4-3 with TRBJ2-5; possible D gene TRBD2, 6 bases. V was cut by 3 bases and J by 1 base, with 15 bases left in between. Germline loops: CDR1 LGHNA, CDR2 YSLEER. This CDR3 spans 16 amino acids. This CDR3 is CASSQDWLAAQETQYF. CDR3 bases: TGCGCCAGCAGCCAGGACTGGTTAGCGGCCCAAGAGACCCAGTACTTC.

V is TRBV29-1 and J is TRBJ2-1; a possible D gene is TRBD1 (6 bases). V shed 8 bases and J shed 1 base, with 15 bases lying between them. This CDR3 comprises 14 residues. The germline CDR1 and CDR2 sequences are SQVTM and ANQGSEA. Written as DNA, the CDR3 is TGCAGCACGCCGGCAGGGGAGTCCTACAATGAGCAGTTCTTC. As protein: CSTPAGESYNEQFF.

The chain is built from TRBV19 and TRBJ2-7; the D is unclear. V lost 7 bases and J 1 base, leaving 14 bases between the germline ends. This CDR3 region has 14 residues. Germline V gene sequence: CDR1 LNHDA, CDR2 SQIVND (reference sequence). The DNA for the CDR3 is TGTGCCAGTAAGTTGTACATAGGTTCCTACGAGCAGTACTTC. It is translated as CASKLYIGSYEQYF.

The chain is built from TRBV20-1 and TRBJ2-3, with D unclear. Germline-derived CDR1 and CDR2 are DFQATT and SNEGSKA (reference sequence). The V and J ends lost 3 bases and 6 bases respectively, with 7 bases between them. The CDR3 sequence is 11 residues long. The CDR3 spells CSASRSDTQYF. CDR3 nucleotide sequence: TGCAGTGCTAGTAGGTCTGATACGCAGTATTTT.

The V call is TRBV5-1, the J call TRBJ2-7; TRBD2 agrees at 7 bases. J lost 9 bases, V lost 4 bases, and 16 bases had no gene match. Germline V gene data show CDR1 as SGHRS and CDR2 as YFSETQ. This CDR3 is built from 15 residues. The CDR3 loop reads CASSTDGPGTTRQYF. In DNA, the CDR3 is TGCGCCAGCAGCACTGACGGGCCGGGGACTACGAGGCAGTACTTC.

The chain recombines TRBV4-3 with TRBJ2-7; 11 nucleotides match TRBD2. With 4 bases clipped from V and 8 bases from J, the junction kept 10 bases outside the gene matches. This CDR3 is 15 amino acids long. The V gene's germline CDR1 is LGHNA and CDR2 YSLEER. CDR3 sequence: CASSLTTLAGGKQYF. The CDR3 DNA reads as TGCGCCAGCAGCCTAACGACCCTAGCGGGAGGAAAGCAGTACTTC.

V gene TRBV7-2 combines with J gene TRBJ2-5; D remains ambiguous. CDR3 length: 15 residues. The germline V gene encodes CDR1 SGHTA and CDR2 FQGNSA. V was shortened by 4 bases and J by 1 base, with 13 bases between the two germline ends. For the CDR3, the DNA is TGTGCCAGCAGCTACGTGACCGATCCCCAAGAGACCCAGTACTTC. Its protein product is CASSYVTDPQETQYF.

A single count supports this clone. The CDR3 bases are TGTGCCAGCAGTCCCGAGGTAGTCTCTGGGGCCAACGTCCTGACTTTC. This encodes CASSPEVVSGANVLTF. V gene TRBV28 combines with J gene TRBJ2-6; no clear D gene. The V gene lost 5 bases and the J gene lost 0 bases, with 11 bases spanning the gap. Germline lookup yields CDR1 MDHEN and CDR2 SYDVKM. CDR3 length: 16 residues. The whole variable domain, filled in from reference TRBV28 and TRBJ2-6, reads DVKVTQSSRYLVKRTGEKVFLECVQDMDHENMFWYRQDPGLGLRLIYFSYDVKMKEKGDIPEGYSVSREKKERFSLILESASTNQTSMYLCASSPEVVSGANVLTFGAGSRLTVL.

CDR3 bases: TGCGCCAGCAGCGTAGATAGCGGAGGGAGAGGCGAGCAGTACTTC. Translated, it gives CASSVDSGGRGEQYF. The J gene is TRBJ2-7, the V gene TRBV5-1; D might be TRBD2 (6 bases). The CDR3 runs 15 residues. With 4 bases removed from V and 6 bases from J, the gap between germline ends came to 20 bases. CDR1 is SGHRS, CDR2 YFSETQ, per germline.

The chain links TRBV7-8 to TRBJ1-5; D gene unclear. Germline CDR1 is SGHVS and CDR2 is FQNEAQ. V was trimmed by 5 bases and J by 2 bases, leaving 13 bases between them. This CDR3 comprises 15 residues. The CDR3 DNA follows: TGTGCCAGCAGCCGCGGTAGGGTTGGCAATCAGCCCCAGCATTTT. This gives the protein CASSRGRVGNQPQHF.

This clone appeared once. The gene calls are TRBV5-1 and TRBJ1-1; D unresolved. Germline CDR1 SGHRS, CDR2 YFSETQ. V was trimmed by 6 bases and J by 3 bases, leaving 12 bases between them. This CDR3 comprises 13 residues. The CDR3 coding sequence is TGCGCCAGCATGAAGGGTCCGGACACTGAAGCTTTCTTT. Its translation: CASMKGPDTEAFF.

A single count supports this clone. The gene calls are TRBV2 and TRBJ2-7, with D uncertain. The V gene's germline CDR1 is SNHLY and CDR2 FYNNEI. The CDR3 length is 10 residues. V was shortened by 7 bases and J by 6 bases, with 7 bases between the two germline ends. The CDR3 here is CASKQSEQYF. DNA of the CDR3: TGTGCCAGCAAACAATCCGAGCAGTACTTC.

The V gene is TRBV9, the J gene TRBJ2-3; TRBD2 matches 13 bases. The CDR3 has 18 residues. V shed 3 bases, J shed 0 bases, and the junction held 7 bases outside the gene matches. Germline V gives CDR1 SGDLS, CDR2 YYNGEE. The DNA for the CDR3 is TGTGCCAGCAGCGAGACCGGGACTAGCGGGGCTAGCACAGATACGCAGTATTTT. This codes for CASSETGTSGASTDTQYF.

The V and J genes are TRBV7-3 and TRBJ2-5; D call uncertain. Germline V gene sequence: CDR1 SGHTA, CDR2 FQGTGA. V gave up 5 bases and J gave up 0 bases, with 7 bases separating them. The CDR3 covers 13 residues. The CDR3 protein is CASSPSYQETQYF. The CDR3 DNA is TGTGCCAGCAGCCCTTCGTACCAAGAGACCCAGTACTTC.

V is TRBV7-2 and J is TRBJ2-2; D ambiguous. Trimming shortened V by 4 bases and J by 6 bases, and 6 bases separated the two germline ends. Germline lookup yields CDR1 SGHTA and CDR2 FQGNSA. CDR3 length equals 12 residues. CDR3 coding DNA: TGTGCCAGCAGCTCATTACCCGGGGAGCTGTTTTTT. The encoded protein is CASSSLPGELFF. Full variable domain (remainder filled in from reference TRBV7-2 and TRBJ2-2): GAGVSQSPSNKVTEKGKDVELRCDPISGHTALYWYRQSLGQGLEFLIYFQGNSAPDKSGLPSDRFSAERTGGSVSTLTIQRTQQEDSAVYLCASSSLPGELFFGEGSRLTVL.

The chain couples TRBV2 to TRBJ1-5; no firm D call. The CDR3 totals 15 residues. V lost 5 bases to trimming and J lost 5 bases, with 16 bases between them. Per germline, CDR1 SNHLY and CDR2 FYNNEI. CDR3 sequence reads: CASSLQSPRDQPQHF. CDR3 nucleotide sequence: TGTGCCAGCAGTCTACAGAGCCCCCGGGATCAGCCCCAGCATTTT. The variable domain in full, completed from reference TRBV2 and TRBJ1-5, reads EPEVTQTPSHQVTQMGQEVILRCVPISNHLYFYWYRQILGQKVEFLVSFYNNEISEKSEIFDDQFSVERPDGSNFTLKIRSTKLEDSAMYFCASSLQSPRDQPQHFGDGTRLSIL.